This T cell receptor beta chain stems from a study of cytomegalovirus exposure and HLA in healthy donors. Study-level points and caveats: Among the CMV-associated chains, three were confirmed in vitro as specific for CMV antigens.

V was clipped by 5 bases and J by 10 bases, with 12 bases between them. The V gene's germline CDR1 is MDHEN and CDR2 SYDVKM. The CDR3 totals 12 residues. Remarks on this clone: Antigen specificity is unknown.

Here immunoSEQ multiplex PCR was the method, and the copy in TCRdb shows in-frame clones only, minus some. The sample holds 100,000 to 150,000 clones, 80% to 90% seen once. This chain links TRBV28 with TRBJ2-1; D is ambiguous. Sequences were obtained from PBMCs. The source is a woman between 18 and 29 years old in good health and CMV-seronegative. The CDR3 region has the DNA TGTGCCAGCAGTCAACCTAGGAAGGAGCAGTTCTTC. Protein product: CASSQPRKEQFF.